This passage covers 20 T cell receptor beta chains from one sample sequenced in a study of identical twins. TCRdb redid the calling of the 5' RACE reads with MiXCR, one entry per CDR3 protein. The sample lists some 710,000 distinct CDR3 sequences; around 6% were seen once. The sequencing input was naive T cells sorted from blood. The receptors originated from a man between 18 and 35 years old in good health.

In its sample, this clonotype was seen many times. V gene TRBV7-3 combines with J gene TRBJ1-1; D is unresolved. The V end lost 2 bases, the J end lost 4 bases, and 17 bases lay between the germline ends. This CDR3 region has 16 residues. Looked up from germline, CDR1 is SGHTA and CDR2 is FQGTGA. In DNA, the CDR3 is TGTGCCAGCAGCTTACTATTCAACACGGGCGGCACTGAAGCTTTCTTT. Translating it yields CASSLLFNTGGTEAFF. Variable domain in full (rest from reference TRBV7-3 and TRBJ1-1): GAGVSQTPSNKVTEKGKYVELRCDPISGHTALYWYRQSLGQGPEFLIYFQGTGAADDSGLPNDRFFAVRPEGSVSTLKIQRTERGDSAVYLCASSLLFNTGGTEAFFGQGTRLTVV.

This clonotype showed up many times. This chain joins TRBV20-1 and TRBJ2-1; 7 nucleotides agree with TRBD1. The CDR3 length is 14 residues. J lost 3 bases, V lost 2 bases, and 4 bases had no gene match. The germline gives CDR1 DFQATT, CDR2 SNEGSKA (reference sequence). CDR3 DNA: TGCAGTGCTAGAACCGGGACAGTCTACAATGAGCAGTTCTTC. It translates to CSARTGTVYNEQFF.

As for this clonotype: A much bigger clone sits one base away, suggesting this may be a read error. This likely comes from a read error, as the CDR3 has no conserved phenylalanine or tryptophan at its end. The chain recombines TRBV11-2 with TRBJ2-1; D possibly matches TRBD1 or TRBD2 (6 bases each). This CDR3 is 14 amino acids long. Trimming took 9 bases from V and 2 from J, leaving 14 bases between them. Germline loops: CDR1 SGHAT, CDR2 FQNNGV. The CDR3 loop reads CASERGGTYNEQFS. The CDR3 DNA reads as TGTGCCAGTGAGAGAGGGGGGACCTACAATGAGCAGTTCTCC.

This clonotype was recorded many times. The V call is TRBV29-1, the J call TRBJ2-5, with TRBD1 identical over 12 bases. This CDR3 has 13 residues. V lost 7 bases to trimming and J lost 5 bases; unmatched junction nucleotides: 5. Per the germline V gene, CDR1 is SQVTM and CDR2 is ANQGSEA. CDR3 nucleotide sequence: TGCAGCGAGACCGGGACAGGGGGCGAGACCCAGTACTTC. Its translation is CSETGTGGETQYF.

Only a few counts were recorded for this clonotype. The CDR3 sequence: CASSLGEGRAFF. CDR3 bases: TGTGCCAGCAGCTTAGGGGAGGGTCGTGCTTTCTTT. The gene calls are TRBV7-8 and TRBJ1-1; D call uncertain. Germline V gives CDR1 SGHVS, CDR2 FQNEAQ. With 1 base removed from V and 11 bases from J, the gap between germline ends came to 11 bases. The CDR3 is 12 residues long.

At least ten counts were recorded for this clonotype. V usage is TRBV4-1 and J usage is TRBJ2-7, with D possibly TRBD1 on 5 matching bases. The CDR3 contains 13 residues. V shed 1 base and J shed 4 bases, with 8 bases lying between them. Germline CDR1 and CDR2: MGHRA and YSYEKL. CDR3 coding DNA: TGCGCCAGCAGCCAAGGCCCAGGGTACGAGCAGTACGTC. It is translated as CASSQGPGYEQYV.

This clonotype was picked up many times. The chain combines TRBV12-5 with TRBJ1-2; D is possibly TRBD1 (5 bases). Germline CDR1 and CDR2: LGHNT and FRNRAP. Trimming left V 5 bases short and J 8 bases short, with 21 bases between. The CDR3 is 15 amino acids. This CDR3 reads CASGRGRIPMEGYTF. CDR3 bases: TGTGCTAGTGGTCGGGGACGGATTCCTATGGAAGGCTACACCTTC.

This clonotype showed up many times. The CDR3 DNA is TGTGCCAGCAGATCAACAGGGGAGACCCAGTACTTC. Residues: CASRSTGETQYF. V usage is TRBV12-3 or TRBV12-4 and J usage is TRBJ2-5; TRBD1 might be the D (6 bases). Trimming removed 6 bases at V and 5 bases at J, with 10 bases between. The length of the CDR3 is 12 residues.

This clonotype was seen repeatedly, ten times or more. The chain joins TRBV4-1 to TRBJ2-1, with 10 bases identical to TRBD2. There are 14 residues in the CDR3. Per germline, CDR1 MGHRA and CDR2 YSYEKL. With V trimmed by 0 bases and J by 9 bases, 2 bases remained unmatched. CDR3 sequence (DNA): TGCGCCAGCAGCCAAGACGGGACTAGCGTTGAGCAGTTCTTC. Translated: CASSQDGTSVEQFF.

This clonotype was recorded many times. The V gene is TRBV25-1, the J gene TRBJ2-7; D gene ambiguous. V lost 2 bases to trimming and J lost 1 base, with 6 bases between them. CDR1 MGHDK and CDR2 SYGVNS come from the germline V gene. This CDR3 is 13 amino acids long. The CDR3 DNA reads TGTGCCAGCAGTGAAGAAGGGTCCTACGAGCAGTACTTC. Residues: CASSEEGSYEQYF.

This chain uses TRBV12-3 or TRBV12-4 with TRBJ2-7, with 11 nucleotides matching TRBD2. The CDR3 extends over 15 amino acids. V dropped 3 bases and J dropped 6; count of bases not matched to a gene: 7. The DNA for the CDR3 is TGTGCCAGCAGTTTCGAGACTAGCGGGATTCGCGAGCAGTACGTC. Its protein product is CASSFETSGIREQYV.

There are many counts of this clonotype. The chain has TRBV12-3 or TRBV12-4 and TRBJ2-1; no clear D. CDR3 size: 13 residues. With 10 bases removed from V and 7 bases from J, the gap between germline ends came to 17 bases. The CDR3 coding sequence is TGTGCCACCACCGTATACCGAAGGAATGAGCAGTTCTTC. This encodes CATTVYRRNEQFF.

This clonotype was picked up a small number of times. V gene TRBV20-1 combines with J gene TRBJ2-3; tentatively, D is TRBD2 (5 bases). The length of the CDR3 is 15 residues. CDR1 is DFQATT and CDR2 is SNEGSKA in the germline V gene (reference sequence). With 0 bases removed from V and 1 base from J, the gap between germline ends came to 11 bases. CDR3 loop: CSARDPLSGTDTQYF. Written as DNA, the CDR3 is TGCAGTGCTAGAGATCCTCTTAGCGGCACAGATACGCAGTATTTT.

The table lists this clonotype with a few counts. V gene TRBV27 combines with J gene TRBJ2-7; 7 bases fit TRBD2. The junction had 6 bases not matched to a gene; V was cut back by 2 bases and J by 5 bases. This CDR3 region has 14 residues. The germline gives CDR1 MNHEY, CDR2 SMNVEV (reference sequence). The CDR3 loop is CASSLQREGDEQYF. DNA for the CDR3: TGTGCCAGCAGTTTACAGCGGGAAGGGGACGAGCAGTACTTC.

This clonotype showed up many times. This chain links TRBV6-5 with TRBJ1-5; D is ambiguous. CDR1 is MNHEY, CDR2 SVGAGI, per germline. This CDR3 has 15 residues. Trimming removed 4 bases at V and 0 bases at J, with 10 bases between. Here the CDR3 DNA reads TGTGCCAGCAGTTCGGCCGGTTATAGCAATCAGCCCCAGCATTTT. Protein sequence: CASSSAGYSNQPQHF.

This clonotype was found many times. This chain uses TRBV15 with TRBJ2-2; D may be TRBD2 (6 bases). Germline CDR1 and CDR2: LNHNV and YYDKDF (reference sequence). This CDR3 contains 15 residues. V lost 1 base and J lost 14, with 20 bases in between. The CDR3 DNA sequence: TGTGCCACCAGCAGAGGACGGGGGATTGTTGGGACTCTGTTTTTT. Translating gives CATSRGRGIVGTLFF.

The table lists this clonotype with many counts. V usage is TRBV20-1 and J usage is TRBJ2-7; D gene unclear. This CDR3 region has 12 residues. Trimming left V 3 bases short and J 3 bases short, with 9 bases between. The V gene's germline CDR1 is DFQATT and CDR2 SNEGSKA (reference sequence). The CDR3 coding sequence is TGCAGTGCTAGCCGGGTTGACTACGAGCAGTACTTC. Protein sequence: CSASRVDYEQYF.

The V gene is TRBV28, the J gene TRBJ2-7; TRBD2 agrees at 7 bases. Germline V lookup: CDR1 MDHEN, CDR2 SYDVKM. Trimming at V came to 5 bases and at J to 3 bases, leaving 4 bases not matched to a gene. This CDR3 is 13 amino acids long. CDR3 in DNA: TGTGCCAGCAGTGTTCTAGCGGTCTACGAGCAGTACTTC. Translation: CASSVLAVYEQYF. The full variable domain, with the rest looked up from reference TRBV28 and TRBJ2-7, is DVKVTQSSRYLVKRTGEKVFLECVQDMDHENMFWYRQDPGLGLRLIYFSYDVKMKEKGDIPEGYSVSREKKERFSLILESASTNQTSMYLCASSVLAVYEQYFGPGTRLTVT.

This clonotype was counted only a few times. The chain has TRBV20-1 and TRBJ2-1; TRBD2 matches at 10 bases. The CDR3 is made up of 14 amino acids. V lost 0 bases, J lost 7 bases, and 3 bases stayed unmatched. Germline CDR1 and CDR2: DFQATT and SNEGSKA (reference sequence). The CDR3 sequence is CSAREGLAKNEQFF. As DNA, the CDR3 is TGCAGTGCTAGAGAGGGACTAGCGAAGAATGAGCAGTTCTTC.

The CDR3 loop reads CASRSASGVYGYTF. The CDR3 region has the DNA TGTGCCAGCAGATCGGCATCAGGGGTCTATGGCTACACCTTC. V usage is TRBV28 and J usage is TRBJ1-2; tentative D call: TRBD1 (6 bases). Germline V gene data show CDR1 as MDHEN and CDR2 as SYDVKM. V was cut by 6 bases and J by 4 bases, with 15 bases left in between. The CDR3 totals 14 residues.